This T cell receptor (beta chain) was recorded in a study of Ad26.COV2.S vaccination and SARS-CoV-2 variants. Germline V gene data show CDR1 as SGHTS and CDR2 as YDEGEE. Trimming cost V 6 bases and J 3 bases, with 13 bases left between them. The CDR3 spans 14 residues. Note on this clone: Its cognate antigen is unknown.

Described treatment: around 19 received Ad26.COV2.S at low or high dose, single or two shots; 5 received placebo; per-sample allocation not given. The samples were gathered on day 63 after the first injection of vaccine or placebo. Ad26.COV2.S expressed prefusion-stabilized spike from the original Wuhan strain. TCRdb keeps only in-frame clones here, not all; method: immunoSEQ multiplex PCR. The sample includes roughly 270,000 clones, over 75% of them seen just once. Broader study findings: Breadth measured for non-spike TCRs was similar across vaccine and placebo recipients. Vaccinees showed greater spike-specific TCR breadth than placebo recipients.

The rearrangement joins TRBV5-8 to TRBJ1-5; D remains unclear. The source of this sequence is a person between 18 and 59 years old who received the Ad26.COV2.S COVID-19 vaccine or a placebo. The source material was peripheral blood, sampled in a trial of Ad26.COV2.S vaccine versus placebo. The CDR3 spells CASNPGSFNQPQHF. As DNA, the CDR3 is TGTGCCAGCAACCCGGGGAGTTTCAATCAGCCCCAGCATTTT.